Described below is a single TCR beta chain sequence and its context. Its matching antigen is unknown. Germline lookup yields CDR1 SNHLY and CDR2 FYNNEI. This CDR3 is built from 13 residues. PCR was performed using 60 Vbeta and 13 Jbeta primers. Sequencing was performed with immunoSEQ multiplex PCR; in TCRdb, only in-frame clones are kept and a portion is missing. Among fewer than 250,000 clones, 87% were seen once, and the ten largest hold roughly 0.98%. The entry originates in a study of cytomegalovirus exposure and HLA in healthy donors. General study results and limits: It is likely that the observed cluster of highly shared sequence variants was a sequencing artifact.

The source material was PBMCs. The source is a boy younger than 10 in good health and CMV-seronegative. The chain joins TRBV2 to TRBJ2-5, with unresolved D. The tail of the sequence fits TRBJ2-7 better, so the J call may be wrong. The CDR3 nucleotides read TGTGCCAGCAGCTCAGACGGGTCCTACGAGCAGTACTTC. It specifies CASSSDGSYEQYF.